This TCR beta chain was recorded in a study of OX40 agonist ivuxolimab in advanced cancers. Study in general: Three individuals attained partial responses, comprising one hepatocellular carcinoma case and two cutaneous melanoma cases.

The germline V gene encodes CDR1 SGHTA and CDR2 FQGTGA. This CDR3 has 15 amino acids. A remark on this clone: Antigen specificity is unknown. At one end the junction does not follow the germline gene, possibly because of a read error.

The assay was immunoSEQ multiplex PCR, and TCRdb's table has in-frame clones only and misses some. The table shows tens of thousands of clones, with 70% to 90% occurring only once. Study-wide points: No determination was made of the antigen specificity of the expanded peripheral T cells.

V gene TRBV7-3 combines with J gene TRBJ2-1, with a weak D call TRBD1 (5 bases). The sequence was obtained from an adult with an advanced solid tumor such as melanoma, head and neck, liver or kidney cancer. Sample: CD4+ or CD8+ T cells sorted from blood, taken in a trial of the OX40 agonist ivuxolimab. CDR3 sequence (DNA): TGTGCCAGCAGCGTAACCGGTAGGGGTTACAATGAGCAGTTCTTC. This translates into CASSVTGRGYNEQFF.